This entry concerns a single T cell receptor (beta chain). The CDR3 consists of 16 residues. Germline CDR1 and CDR2: MDHEN and SYDVKM. V dropped 2 bases and J dropped 9 bases, with 23 bases sitting between them. Per the authors' pipeline: Researchers report that nucleated cell counts were estimated from reference gene primer amplification. The repertoire was sequenced with immunoSEQ multiplex PCR; TCRdb's copy has only in-frame clones and lacks some. V and J calls and clone size are given by that table; D and trimming were obtained from the DNA. The data show nearly 350,000 clones, roughly 87% seen once. This specimen belongs to a study of blood T cell repertoires in COVID-19. Study context: Some COVID-19 samples were acute and others convalescent; all came from the United States, Italy and Spain.

Recovery among Cohort 3 donors was established by two negative PCRs, clearance, or symptom resolution. The gene calls are TRBV28 and TRBJ2-7, with D tentatively TRBD2 (6 bases). The source material was PBMCs or T cells enriched from blood (not recorded which). This TCR was recovered from a young woman who had recovered from COVID-19. Here the CDR3 DNA reads TGTGCCAGCAGTTTAAGGAGCGGGCGATGGCCAGGCGGGCAGTACTTC. It codes for CASSLRSGRWPGGQYF.